The T cell receptor (beta chain) under discussion was sequenced for a study of tumor-infiltrating lymphocytes in primary liver carcinoma. The overall study: Sequenced samples came back with roughly 3.65 to 8 million productive TCRbeta reads, and the counts looked alike across tissue types.

It was from around 20-30 mg of unsorted bulk tissue that RNA and DNA were co-extracted. From approximately 0.5 ug of total RNA, TCR beta-specific cDNA was reverse-transcribed using a constant-region primer. Each TCR beta library was derived from three nested multiplex PCR rounds that employed slightly modified ARM-PCR. TRBV1-TRBV30 forward and Cbeta reverse primers drove the first two roughly 10-cycle rounds. TCRdb recomputed calls from the multiplex PCR reads with MiXCR, one row per CDR3 protein. The profile covers approximately 47,000 distinct CDR3 sequences, with around 79% appearing a single time and around 30% taken by the ten largest. This CDR3 has 15 amino acids. The germline gives CDR1 SGHAT, CDR2 FQNNGV. The ends were cut back, 5 bases at V and 2 bases at J, with 16 bases in the middle.

The clonotype was recovered from a man in his forties or fifties with primary liver carcinoma and hepatitis B virus infection. The sequenced sample consisted of liver tumor tissue from sampling region 3. Subset specified: tumor region T3, left-lateral pole. The chain couples TRBV11-2 to TRBJ2-7, with D tentatively TRBD1 or TRBD2 (6 bases each). DNA for the CDR3: TGTGCCAGCAGCCTCGGCGGGACACCAACCTACGAGCAGTACTTC. It yields the protein CASSLGGTPTYEQYF.